A single sample is the source of the 13 T cell receptor beta chains below, sequenced in a study of post-analysis software for immune sequencing data. Findings and limits, study-wide: Roughly 5 TRBV segments were significantly more frequent in patients than in controls. TRBV5-6, TRBV5-1 and TRBV20-1 were among these segments.

What these receptors recognize is not known. Unique molecular identifiers were built into the TCR beta cDNA libraries. TCRdb called the PCR reads again in MiXCR, with one record for every CDR3 protein. The sample shows approximately 440,000 distinct CDR3 sequences, around 40% of them seen only once. Material: blood. These receptors all come from a girl aged 10-17 years with multiple sclerosis.

This clonotype was seen only a few times. The V gene is TRBV12-3 or TRBV12-4, the J gene TRBJ1-1, with D possibly matching TRBD1 (5 bases). V lost 6 bases and J lost 2, with 10 bases in between. CDR3 length equals 13 residues. The CDR3 sequence: CASSRDGNTEAFF. In nucleotides, the CDR3 is TGTGCCAGCAGCCGGGACGGTAACACTGAAGCTTTCTTT.

The rearrangement joins TRBV4-1 to TRBJ1-5; the D gene is possibly TRBD1 (6 bases). CDR1 is MGHRA, CDR2 YSYEKL, per germline. Trimming took off 1 base at V and 4 bases at J, with 17 bases between the two ends. The length of the CDR3 is 17 residues. Here the CDR3 reads CASSQAPLAGDNQPQHF. CDR3 nucleotides: TGCGCCAGCAGCCAAGCCCCCCTGGCAGGGGATAATCAGCCCCAGCATTTT.

Turning to this clonotype: At one boundary the junction diverges from the germline segment, which might be a read error. This chain joins TRBV29-1 and TRBJ2-1, with TRBD1 as a possible D gene (5 bases). Germline V CDR1 and CDR2: SQVTM, ANQGSEA. This CDR3 region has 13 residues. The CDR3: CSVEDGRENEQFF. For the CDR3, the DNA is TGCAGCGTGGAAGATGGCAGGGAAAATGAGCAGTTCTTC.

V usage is TRBV24-1 and J usage is TRBJ1-1; 7 bases align to TRBD1. CDR1 is KGHDR, CDR2 SFDVKD, per germline. With V trimmed by 6 bases and J by 7 bases, 4 bases remained unmatched. The CDR3 has 12 amino acids. CDR3 coding DNA: TGTGCCACCAGTACCAACAGGGGTGAAGCTTTCTTT. It specifies CATSTNRGEAFF.

The chain is built from TRBV5-5 and TRBJ2-1, with a weak D call TRBD1 (6 bases). This CDR3 comprises 15 residues. Germline V gene data show CDR1 as SGHKS and CDR2 as YYEKEE (reference sequence). V was cut by 0 bases and J by 8 bases, with 15 bases left in between. CDR3: CASSLVAGDGYEQFF. CDR3 sequence (DNA): TGTGCCAGCAGCTTGGTGGCAGGGGATGGTTATGAGCAGTTCTTC.

The J gene is TRBJ2-2, the V gene TRBV29-1; 9 bases align to TRBD2. The germline V gene has CDR1 SQVTM and CDR2 ANQGSEA. The junction had 4 bases not matched to a gene; V was cut back by 5 bases and J by 3 bases. There are 14 residues in the CDR3. CDR3 nucleotide sequence: TGCAGCGTTCGCGGGAGGGCCGACACCGGGGAGCTGTTTTTT. Translating gives CSVRGRADTGELFF.

CDR3: CASSFPVNEQFF. In DNA form, the CDR3 reads TGTGCCAGCAGCTTTCCCGTCAATGAGCAGTTCTTC. J is TRBJ2-1 and V is TRBV7-2; no reliable D call. Germline CDR1 SGHTA, CDR2 FQGNSA. Between the trimmed V and J ends, which lost 3 bases and 6 bases, there was a span of 6 bases. CDR3 length: 12 residues.

This clonotype was detected only a few times. The chain couples TRBV5-1 to TRBJ1-2; D ambiguous. The V end was cut by 0 bases, the J end by 8 bases, with 11 bases between. Germline V lookup: CDR1 SGHRS, CDR2 YFSETQ. The length of the CDR3 is 13 residues. CDR3 nucleotides: TGCGCCAGCAGCTTGGATCAGGTTTTAGGCTACACCTTC. Its protein is CASSLDQVLGYTF.

This clonotype was seen a few times. The V and J genes are TRBV29-1 and TRBJ2-6, with D perhaps matching TRBD1 or TRBD2 (5 bases each). The germline CDR1 and CDR2 sequences are SQVTM and ANQGSEA. This CDR3 has 13 residues. Trimming stripped 7 bases from V and 4 bases from J, with 11 bases between. As DNA, the CDR3 is TGCAGCGCCGAGGGACGGGGGGCCAACGTCCTGACTTTC. It encodes CSAEGRGANVLTF.

The chain uses TRBV6-2 or TRBV6-3 and TRBJ1-2, with 9 bases aligning to TRBD1. The CDR3 extends over 22 amino acids. The V segment lost 6 bases and the J segment 0 bases; nucleotides outside the gene matches: 26. Germline V gene data show CDR1 as MNHEY and CDR2 as SVGEGT. The CDR3 coding sequence is TGTGCCAGCAGCCAGAGTCGACCACAGGGGGCGGACGTAAGGGGATCTAACTATGGCTACACCTTC. This translates into CASSQSRPQGADVRGSNYGYTF.

V and J are TRBV7-9 and TRBJ2-1, with 8 nucleotides matching TRBD1. There are 15 residues in the CDR3. The trim removed 5 bases at V and 12 bases at J, leaving 15 bases unmatched. Germline CDR1 is SEHNR and CDR2 is FQNEAQ (reference sequence). The chain's CDR3 is CASSHGQGQNDGQFF. CDR3 sequence (DNA): TGTGCCAGCAGCCACGGACAGGGCCAAAACGATGGGCAGTTCTTC.

This clonotype was counted many times. The chain recombines TRBV29-1 with TRBJ2-1, with 8 bases that match TRBD1. V lost 8 bases and J lost 9; bases outside the gene matches: 15. Germline loops: CDR1 SQVTM, CDR2 ANQGSEA. The CDR3 loop spans 14 amino acids. The CDR3 nucleotides are TGCAGCACCTCGGACAGGGTCCTTATGAGTGAGCAGTTCTTC. Translated: CSTSDRVLMSEQFF.

The J gene is TRBJ2-5, the V gene TRBV5-6; D is perhaps TRBD1 (6 bases). The DNA end favors TRBJ2-7, so the J call may be wrong. Germline V lookup: CDR1 SGHDT, CDR2 YYEEEE. The CDR3 consists of 13 residues. The CDR3 is CASSPGQPYEQYF. Here the CDR3 DNA reads TGTGCCAGCAGCCCCGGACAGCCCTACGAGCAGTACTTC.